Listed below are T cell receptor beta chains from one sample, sequenced in a study of a mutant IDH1 vaccine in newly diagnosed glioma. The antigens of these receptors remain unknown. Generated by immunoSEQ multiplex PCR, the TCRdb table keeps only in-frame clones and is missing some. The repertoire holds approximately 43,000 clones, with 60% to 85% as singletons. The source was PBMCs, collected from a glioma patient whose treatment included an IDH1 peptide vaccine. Every receptor here comes from a woman between 35 and 50 years old with glioma. Some clones in this sample may be carry-over from other donors' samples. Both conserved end residues are part of each CDR3.

TRBV15	CATSREDGGPGANVLTF
TRBV27	CASGEGAWGELFF
TRBV2	CASMLRVEDTEAFF
TRBV15	CATSRGRGSNQPQHF
TRBV2	CASSEISLTSSQETQYF
TRBV20-1	CSASAISEQYF
TRBV4-2	CASSRLPPPDTQYF
TRBV18	CASSLGTDNEQFF
TRBV27	CASSPGPSIYEQYF
TRBV18	CASSPFPGNEQFF
TRBV2	CASSEGGSTSEQYF